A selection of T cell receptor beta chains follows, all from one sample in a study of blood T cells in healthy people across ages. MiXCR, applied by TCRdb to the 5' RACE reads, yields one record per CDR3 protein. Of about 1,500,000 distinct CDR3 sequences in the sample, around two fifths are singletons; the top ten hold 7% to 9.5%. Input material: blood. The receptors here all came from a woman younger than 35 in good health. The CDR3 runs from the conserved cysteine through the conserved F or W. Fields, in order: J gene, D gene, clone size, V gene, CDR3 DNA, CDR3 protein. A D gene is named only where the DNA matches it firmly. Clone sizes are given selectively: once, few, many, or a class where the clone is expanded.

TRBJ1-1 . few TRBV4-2 TGTGCCAGCACCCCCCTCGGTGGCAGGGGTAACACTGAAGCTTTCTTT CASTPLGGRGNTEAFF
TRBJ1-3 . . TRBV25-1 TGTGCCAGCAGTGCCTCGGTGTCGGGGAAAGGAAACACCATATATTTT CASSASVSGKGNTIYF
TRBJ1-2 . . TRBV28 TGTGCCAGCACCCAAAGGGCTCGCTATGGCTACACCTTC CASTQRARYGYTF
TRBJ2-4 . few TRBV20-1 TGCAGTGCAAGACCGAAATTTGAGGGCAAAAACATTCAGTACTTC CSARPKFEGKNIQYF
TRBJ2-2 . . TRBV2 TGTGCCAGCAGTGCGGATGGGGGCCGCGGGGAGCTGTTTTTT CASSADGGRGELFF
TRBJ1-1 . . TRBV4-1 TGCGCCAGCAGGGATAAGGGCCACTTTGAAGCTTTCTTT CASRDKGHFEAFF
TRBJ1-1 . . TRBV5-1 TGCGCCAGCAGCTTGGGAGGGGGGGTAAAAGGAACTGAAGCTTTCTTT CASSLGGGVKGTEAFF
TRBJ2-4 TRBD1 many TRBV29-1 TGCAGCGCAATGACAGGGACCAAAAACATTCAGTACTTC CSAMTGTKNIQYF
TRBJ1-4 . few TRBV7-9 TGTGCCAGCAGCTCCACGGTCGGGGGCGCCGAAAAACTGTTTTTT CASSSTVGGAEKLFF
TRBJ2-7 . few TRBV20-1 TGCAGTGCCCCCGGAGGTGCGGGACTGTTCTACGAGCAGTACTTC CSAPGGAGLFYEQYF
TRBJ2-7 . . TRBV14 TGTGCCAGCAGCCAAGCGGTCGAGCAGTACTTC CASSQAVEQYF
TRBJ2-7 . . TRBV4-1 TGCGCCAGCAGCCCCCTGACGGAGAGCTCCTACGAGCAGTACTTC CASSPLTESSYEQYF
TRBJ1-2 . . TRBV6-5 TGTGCCAGCAGTACCCAAGGCTATGGCTACACCTTC CASSTQGYGYTF
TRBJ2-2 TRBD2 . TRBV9 TGTGCCAGCAGCGTAGGCGGGAGGAACACCGGGGAGCTGTTTTTT CASSVGGRNTGELFF
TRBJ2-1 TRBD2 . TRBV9 TGTGCTAGCAGCGGAATAAGCGGGGGGGACAATGAGCAGTTCTTC CASSGISGGDNEQFF
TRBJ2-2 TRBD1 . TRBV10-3 TGTGCCATCAGTCCGACAGGGGCGGCCACCGGGGAGCTGTTTTTT CAISPTGAATGELFF
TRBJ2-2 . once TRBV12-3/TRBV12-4 TGTGCCAGCAGTTTGAAGCACAGGGAGGACACCGGGGAGCTGTTTTTT CASSLKHREDTGELFF
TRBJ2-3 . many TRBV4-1 TGCGCCAGCAGCCAATTCCCAGATACGCAGTATTTT CASSQFPDTQYF
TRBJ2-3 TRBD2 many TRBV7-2 TGTGCCAGCAGCAGGGAACTAGCGCTCCCGACAGATACGCAGTATTTT CASSRELALPTDTQYF
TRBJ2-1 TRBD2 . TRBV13 TGTGCCAGCAGCTTAGAGGCTAGCGGGAACTACAATGAGCAGTTCTTC CASSLEASGNYNEQFF
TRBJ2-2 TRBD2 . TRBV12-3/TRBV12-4 TGTGCCAGCAGCCCCTGGGGTAGCGGGTGGGCCGGGGAGCTGTTTTTT CASSPWGSGWAGELFF
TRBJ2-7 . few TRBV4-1 TGCGCCAGCAGCGCACAGGTGTCCTACGAGCAGTACTTC CASSAQVSYEQYF
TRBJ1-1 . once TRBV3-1 TGTGCCAGCAGCCAAGGGGGAGGAATAAACACTGAAGCTTTCTTT CASSQGGGINTEAFF
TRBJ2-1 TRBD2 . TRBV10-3 TGTGCCATCAGTGAGTCGGGAGCGGGGGGGCACAATGAGCAGTTCTTC CAISESGAGGHNEQFF
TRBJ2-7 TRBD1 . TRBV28 TGTGCCAGCAGTGGGCCCGGGACAGGGCGCTACAATGAGCAGTACTTC CASSGPGTGRYNEQYF
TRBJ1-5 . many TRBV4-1 TGCGCCAGCAGCCAACCCCGCGGCAGGGTTGACCAGCCCCAGCATTTT CASSQPRGRVDQPQHF
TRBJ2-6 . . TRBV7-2 TGTGCCAGCAGCTTAGACGGATACTCTGGGGCCAACGTCCTGACTTTC CASSLDGYSGANVLTF
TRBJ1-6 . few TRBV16 TGTGCCAGCAGCCCGATACCGCCGACCAGTCGTAGAGCCCTCCACTTT CASSPIPPTSRRALHF
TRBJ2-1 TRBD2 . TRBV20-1 TGCAGTGCTAGCGAACTAGCGAGGCAGTTCTTC CSASELARQFF
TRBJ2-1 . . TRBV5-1 TGCGCCAGCAGCTTGGGTGGGAAACAGTCCTACAATGAGCAGTTCTTC CASSLGGKQSYNEQFF
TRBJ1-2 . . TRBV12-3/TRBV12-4 TGTGACAGCAGTGAGGGGATCCCCTATGGCTACACCTTC CDSSEGIPYGYTF
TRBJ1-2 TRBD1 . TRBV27 TGTGCCAGCACCCTCGCGTACCCGGGACAGACCTATGGCTACACCTTC CASTLAYPGQTYGYTF
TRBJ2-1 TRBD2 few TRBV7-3 TGTGCCAGCAGCTTCGGGACTAGCGTAAACAATGAGCAGTTCTTC CASSFGTSVNNEQFF
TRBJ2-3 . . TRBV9 TGTGCCAGCAGCGTAGAACCAGGCACAGATACGCAGTATTTT CASSVEPGTDTQYF
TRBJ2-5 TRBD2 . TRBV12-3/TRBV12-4 TGTGCCAGCAGTCTGACTAGCATCCCAGAGACCCAGTACTTC CASSLTSIPETQYF
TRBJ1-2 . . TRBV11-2 TGTGCCAGCAGCTCCCTCAAGGGCTCTGGTGGCTACACCTTC CASSSLKGSGGYTF
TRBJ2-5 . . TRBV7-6 TGTGCCAGCAGCTTAGGCCGACAGTCCTCTCAAGAGACCCAGTACTTC CASSLGRQSSQETQYF
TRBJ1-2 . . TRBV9 TGTGCCAGCAGCGTAGGGACAGCGGGGACTAACTATGGCTACACCTTC CASSVGTAGTNYGYTF
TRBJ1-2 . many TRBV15 TGTGCCACCAGCAGAGACACCTCAACCAGTGGTGGCTACACCTTC CATSRDTSTSGGYTF
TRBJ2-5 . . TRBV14 TGTGCCAGCAGCCGCTTGAGGGGCCAAGAGACCCAGTACTTC CASSRLRGQETQYF
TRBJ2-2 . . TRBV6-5 TGTGCCAGCAGTTACTCGATAGGGCTACTAAACACCGGGGAGCTGTTTTTT CASSYSIGLLNTGELFF
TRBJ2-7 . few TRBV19 TGTGCCAGTAGTCCCTTTGGGAGCTCCTACGAGCAGTACTTC CASSPFGSSYEQYF
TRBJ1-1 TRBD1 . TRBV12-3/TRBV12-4 TGTGCCAGCAGTCTCGGACAGGGCCAAGCTTTCTTT CASSLGQGQAFF
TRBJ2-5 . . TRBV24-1 TGTGCCACCAGTGATTCCCGGGAAGGAGGGGAGATCCAGTACTTC CATSDSREGGEIQYF
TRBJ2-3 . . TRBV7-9 TGTGCGGGGAGCAGGACAGTGGAACCTGATACGCAGTATTTT CAGSRTVEPDTQYF
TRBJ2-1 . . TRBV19 TGTGCCAGTAGTTTCGCGGCTGGCTTCTCCTACAATGAGCAGTTCTTC CASSFAAGFSYNEQFF
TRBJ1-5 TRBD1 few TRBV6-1 TGTGCCAGCAGTAAAAAAGGGACAGGGTATAGCAATCAGCCCCAGCATTTT CASSKKGTGYSNQPQHF
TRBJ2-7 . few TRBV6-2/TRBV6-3 TGTGCCAGCAGTTTCCTTGTGGGCGAGCAGTACTTC CASSFLVGEQYF
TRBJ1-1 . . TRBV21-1 . CASRVGQGASTEAFF
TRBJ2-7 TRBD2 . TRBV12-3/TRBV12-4 TGTGCCAGCAGTCAACTAGCGGGGGCCTCCTACAATGAGCAGTACTTC CASSQLAGASYNEQYF
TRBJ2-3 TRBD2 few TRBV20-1 TGCAGTGCCAGAGCTCGGGGGGGCACCACAGATACGCAGTATTTT CSARARGGTTDTQYF
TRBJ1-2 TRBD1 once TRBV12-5 TGTGCTAGTGGTTTGGGCCGGACAGGGGGTTATGGCTACACCTTC CASGLGRTGGYGYTF
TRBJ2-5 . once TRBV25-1 TGTGCCAGCAGTGAAACCACAATAAGGGAGACCCAGTACTTC CASSETTIRETQYF
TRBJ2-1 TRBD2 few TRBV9 TGTGCCAGCAGCGTAGCGGGTAGCGGGGGGGCCGCTGAGCAGTTCTTC CASSVAGSGGAAEQFF
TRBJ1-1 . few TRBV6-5 TGTGCCAGCACCGCTTACCGGGACCATGAAGCTTTCTTT CASTAYRDHEAFF
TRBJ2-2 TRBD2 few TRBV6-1 TGTGCCAGCAGAGGACTAGCGGGGTTTACCGGGGAGCTGTTTTTT CASRGLAGFTGELFF
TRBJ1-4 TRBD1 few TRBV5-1 TGCGCCACCCGTCCGGGACAGGGGTGGAAGCTGTTTTTT CATRPGQGWKLFF
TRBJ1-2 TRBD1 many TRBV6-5 TGTGCCAGCAGTCAAACCGGGACAGCGACCGGCTACACCTTC CASSQTGTATGYTF
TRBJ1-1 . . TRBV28 TGTGCCACCAGACTTCGGGGGCGAATGAACACTGAAGCTTTCTTT CATRLRGRMNTEAFF
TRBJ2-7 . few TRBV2 TGTGCCAGCATAGCCTACGAGCAGTACTTC CASIAYEQYF